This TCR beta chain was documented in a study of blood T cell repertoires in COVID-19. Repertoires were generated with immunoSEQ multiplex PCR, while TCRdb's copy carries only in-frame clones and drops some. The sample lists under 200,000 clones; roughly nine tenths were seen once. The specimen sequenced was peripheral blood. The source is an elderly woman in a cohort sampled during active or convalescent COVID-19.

The chain's CDR3 is CASSPRGGQAYNEQFF. The CDR3 bases are TGTGCCAGCAGTCCCCGAGGGGGACAGGCTTACAATGAGCAGTTCTTC. This sequence joins TRBV6-2 or TRBV6-3 and TRBJ2-1; 8 nucleotides agree with TRBD1. Trimming at V came to 5 bases and at J to 4 bases, leaving 10 bases not matched to a gene. The length of the CDR3 is 16 residues. The germline V gene encodes CDR1 MNHEY and CDR2 SVGEGT.